The clone carrying this T cell receptor (beta chain) came up a few times. This CDR3 has 16 amino acids. Germline CDR1 and CDR2: SGHNT and YYREEE (reference sequence). V shed 1 base and J shed 9 bases, with 17 bases lying between them. The data stem from a study of blood T cell repertoires in COVID-19. About the research overall: Specimens from acute and convalescent COVID-19 originated in the United States, Italy and Spain. PBMCs, B-cell-depleted T cells, or T cells were the source of the cDNA or gDNA that made up the material.

Using immunoSEQ multiplex PCR, the repertoire was profiled, and TCRdb retains in-frame clones only, with some absent. The table includes 200,000 or so clones, more than 85% detected once. The TCR was taken from a man aged 40-55 years with active or convalescent COVID-19. The sample comprised peripheral blood. V is TRBV5-4 and J is TRBJ1-6; D is possibly TRBD1 (5 bases). CDR3 DNA sequence: TGTGCCAGCAGCTTGACCCAGGGCTCGCTCATTTCACCCCTCCACTTT. It codes for CASSLTQGSLISPLHF. Variable domain in full (rest from reference TRBV5-4 and TRBJ1-6): ETGVTQSPTHLIKTRGQQVTLRCSSQSGHNTVSWYQQALGQGPQFIFQYYREEENGRGNFPPRFSGLQFPNYSSELNVNALELDDSALYLCASSLTQGSLISPLHFGNGTRLTVT.